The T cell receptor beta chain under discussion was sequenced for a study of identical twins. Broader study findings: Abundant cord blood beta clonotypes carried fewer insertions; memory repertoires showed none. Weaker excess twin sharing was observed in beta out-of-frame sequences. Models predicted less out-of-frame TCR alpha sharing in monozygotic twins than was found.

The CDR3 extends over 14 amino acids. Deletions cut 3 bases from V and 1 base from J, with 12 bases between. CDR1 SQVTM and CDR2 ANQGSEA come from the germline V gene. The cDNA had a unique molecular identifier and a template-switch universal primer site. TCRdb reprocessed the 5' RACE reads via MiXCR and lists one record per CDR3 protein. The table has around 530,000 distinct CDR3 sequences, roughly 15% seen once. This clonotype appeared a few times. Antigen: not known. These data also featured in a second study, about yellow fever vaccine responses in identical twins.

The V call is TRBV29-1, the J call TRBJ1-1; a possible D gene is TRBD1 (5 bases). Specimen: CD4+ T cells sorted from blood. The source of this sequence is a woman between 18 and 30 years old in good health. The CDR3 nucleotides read TGCAGCGTTGACCGGGGCCTGGGGAACACTGAAGCTTTCTTT. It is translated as CSVDRGLGNTEAFF.